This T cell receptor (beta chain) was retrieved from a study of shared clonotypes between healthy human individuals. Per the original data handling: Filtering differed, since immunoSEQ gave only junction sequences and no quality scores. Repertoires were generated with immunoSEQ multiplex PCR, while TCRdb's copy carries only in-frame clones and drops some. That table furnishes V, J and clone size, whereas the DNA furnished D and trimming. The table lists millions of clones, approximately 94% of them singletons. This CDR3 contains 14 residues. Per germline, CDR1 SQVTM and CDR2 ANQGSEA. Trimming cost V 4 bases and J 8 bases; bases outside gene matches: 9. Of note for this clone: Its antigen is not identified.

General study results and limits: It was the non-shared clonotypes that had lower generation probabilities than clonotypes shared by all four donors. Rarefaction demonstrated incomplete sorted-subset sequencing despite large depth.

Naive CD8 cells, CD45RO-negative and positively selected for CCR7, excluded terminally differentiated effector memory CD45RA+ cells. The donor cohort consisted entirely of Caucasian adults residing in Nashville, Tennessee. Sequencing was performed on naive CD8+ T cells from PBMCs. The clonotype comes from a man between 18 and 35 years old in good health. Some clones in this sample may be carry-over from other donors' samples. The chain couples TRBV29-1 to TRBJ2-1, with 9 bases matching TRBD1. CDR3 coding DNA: TGCAGCGTTGGAGGGACAGGGTATGGGGATGAGCAGTTCTTC. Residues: CSVGGTGYGDEQFF.